This TCR beta chain came from a study of blood T cell repertoires in COVID-19. Study context: Acute and convalescent COVID-19 specimens originated in the United States, Italy and Spain.

Cohorts were based on clinical histories the participants reported. The recovered donors of Cohort 3 showed two negative PCRs, clearance, or symptom resolution. Germline V gives CDR1 SGHVS, CDR2 FQNEAQ. The V gene lost 2 bases and the J gene lost 8 bases, with 15 bases spanning the gap. This CDR3 contains 15 residues. Using immunoSEQ multiplex PCR, the repertoire was profiled, and TCRdb retains in-frame clones only, with some absent. Among 200,000 to 250,000 clones listed, nearly 90% were seen once. V gene TRBV7-8 combines with J gene TRBJ1-4; TRBD1 might be the D (6 bases). The clonotype originates from a man aged 25-40 years who had recovered from COVID-19. Sequenced sample: PBMCs or T cells enriched from blood (not recorded which). CDR3 sequence (DNA): TGTGCCAGCAGCTTAACGGCAGGGGTAGGCGAAAAACTGTTTTTT. It specifies CASSLTAGVGEKLFF.